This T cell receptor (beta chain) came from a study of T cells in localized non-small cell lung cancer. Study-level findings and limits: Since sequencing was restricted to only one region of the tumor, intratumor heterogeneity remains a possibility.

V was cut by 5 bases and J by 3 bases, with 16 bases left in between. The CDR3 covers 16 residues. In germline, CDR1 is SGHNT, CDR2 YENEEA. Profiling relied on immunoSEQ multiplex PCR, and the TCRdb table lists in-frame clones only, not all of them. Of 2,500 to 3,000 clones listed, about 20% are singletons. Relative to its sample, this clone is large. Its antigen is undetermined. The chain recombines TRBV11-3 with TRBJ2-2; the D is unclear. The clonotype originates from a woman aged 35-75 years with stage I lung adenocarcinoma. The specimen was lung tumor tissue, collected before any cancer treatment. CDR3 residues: CASSRTEMGHTGELFF. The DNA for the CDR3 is TGTGCCAGCAGCCGGACGGAGATGGGTCACACCGGGGAGCTGTTTTTT.